This TCR beta chain was identified during a study of T cells after yellow fever vaccination. Overall study findings and caveats: Most primary-vaccination clones reappeared after the booster (approximately 96% CD4, 75% to 90% CD8). Some clonotypes were seen in both the CD4 and the CD8 compartments. These made up a small share and likely arose from convergent recombination.

TCRdb passed the 5' RACE reads through MiXCR, listing each CDR3 protein once. The table includes some 300,000 distinct CDR3 sequences, about 11% detected once. Deletions cut 2 bases from V and 2 bases from J, with 22 bases between. The CDR3 is 18 residues long. Remarks on this clonotype: What it recognizes is unknown.

The V gene is TRBV23-1, the J gene TRBJ2-7; TRBD1 might be the D (6 bases). TRBV23-1 is an ORF, and what it does is uncertain. The receptor's source is a man aged 18 to 35 who received the YFV17D yellow fever vaccine. The sample here was CD4+ T cells sorted from PBMCs, taken 45 days after the yellow fever booster vaccination. CDR3 region: CASSQSFRGQPRAYEQYF. CDR3 coding DNA: TGCGCCAGCAGTCAAAGTTTTAGAGGACAGCCCAGAGCCTACGAGCAGTACTTC.